Many counts were recorded for the clone carrying this T cell receptor beta chain. The record originates from a study of T-cell memory formation after mild COVID-19. The CDR3 loop spans 14 amino acids. CDR1 and CDR2 (germline): LGHDT, YNNKEL (reference sequence). J gave up 7 bases and V 4 bases, and 4 bases lay outside the gene matches. TCRdb independently ran MiXCR on the 5' RACE reads; one entry per CDR3 protein. Counted here are 40,000 or so distinct CDR3 sequences, roughly 6.6% occurring once; the ten biggest clones make up 0.79%. This chain links TRBV3-1 with TRBJ2-7, with 13 bases fitting TRBD2. The sequence was obtained from an adult who had mild COVID-19 (a few samples of this study predate the infection). Cell type and time point are not known. Sequencing used PBMCs or a T cell subset sorted from them (not recorded which). The chain's CDR3 is CASSPGLAGDEQYF. The CDR3 DNA sequence: TGTGCCAGCAGCCCCGGACTAGCGGGAGATGAGCAGTACTTC.